This TCR beta chain comes out of a study of early T cells in non-severe SARS-CoV-2 infection. Turning to the study itself: Unpaired chains resulted from sequencing bulk RNA of unsorted whole blood. Study-level findings and limits: Comparison of clonotypes with VDJdb favored anti-spike CD8 responses while missing private and CD4 specificities.

V shed 0 bases and J shed 5 bases, with 13 bases lying between them. The CDR3 is 15 residues long. Germline values: CDR1 DFQATT, CDR2 SNEGSKA (reference sequence). This clonotype was counted a few times. What it binds is not known. As part of library construction, unique molecular identifiers were attached to individual cDNA molecules. TCRdb reprocessed the 5' RACE reads via MiXCR and lists one record per CDR3 protein. This table holds about 35,000 distinct CDR3 sequences, less than 6.5% found once. The sample here was whole blood, taken at baseline. The source is an adult who was a healthcare worker with PCR-confirmed SARS-CoV-2 infection or an uninfected control (not recorded which). This chain connects TRBV20-1 to TRBJ1-4; perhaps TRBD1 as D (6 bases). The CDR3 here is CSARDPGGRNEKLFF. The DNA of the CDR3 is TGCAGTGCTAGAGACCCCGGGGGCCGAAATGAAAAACTGTTTTTT.